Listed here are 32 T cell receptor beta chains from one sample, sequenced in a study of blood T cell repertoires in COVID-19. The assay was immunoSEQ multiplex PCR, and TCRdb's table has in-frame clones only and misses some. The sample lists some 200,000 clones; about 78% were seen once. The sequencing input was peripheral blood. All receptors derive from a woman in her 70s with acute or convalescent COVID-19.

The CDR3 sequence: CASSPGGGDYGYTF. The CDR3 nucleotides read TGCGCCAGCAGCCCTGGGGGGGGAGACTATGGCTACACCTTC. The chain recombines TRBV5-1 with TRBJ1-2; possible D gene TRBD1, 5 bases. The germline CDR1 and CDR2 sequences are SGHRS and YFSETQ. This CDR3 contains 14 residues. V lost 4 bases to trimming and J lost 3 bases, with 13 bases between them.

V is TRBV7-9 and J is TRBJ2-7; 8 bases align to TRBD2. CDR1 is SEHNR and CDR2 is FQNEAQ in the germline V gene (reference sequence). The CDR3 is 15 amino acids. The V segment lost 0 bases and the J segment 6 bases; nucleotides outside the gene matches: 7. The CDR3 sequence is CASSLANDGRGEQYF. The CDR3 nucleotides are TGTGCCAGCAGCTTAGCGAACGACGGGAGGGGCGAGCAGTACTTC.

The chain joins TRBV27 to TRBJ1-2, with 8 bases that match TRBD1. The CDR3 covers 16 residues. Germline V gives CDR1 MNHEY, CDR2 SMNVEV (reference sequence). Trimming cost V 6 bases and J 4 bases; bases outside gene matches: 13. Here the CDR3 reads CASRPAGGGGTYGYTF. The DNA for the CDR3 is TGTGCCAGCAGACCTGCAGGGGGCGGAGGTACCTATGGCTACACCTTC.

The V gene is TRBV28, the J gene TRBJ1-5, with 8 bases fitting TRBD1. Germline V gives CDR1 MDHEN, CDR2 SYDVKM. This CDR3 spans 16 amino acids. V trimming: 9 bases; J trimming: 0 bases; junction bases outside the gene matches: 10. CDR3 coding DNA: TGTGCCAGTTTTCAGGGGGCGATTTATAGCAATCAGCCCCAGCATTTT. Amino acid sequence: CASFQGAIYSNQPQHF.

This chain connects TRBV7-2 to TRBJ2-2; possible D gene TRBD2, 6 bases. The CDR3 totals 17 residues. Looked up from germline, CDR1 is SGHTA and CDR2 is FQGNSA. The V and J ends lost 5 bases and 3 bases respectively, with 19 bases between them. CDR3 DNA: TGTGCCAGCAGCCACAAAACGGGAGTGATGGACACCGGGGAGCTGTTTTTT. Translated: CASSHKTGVMDTGELFF.

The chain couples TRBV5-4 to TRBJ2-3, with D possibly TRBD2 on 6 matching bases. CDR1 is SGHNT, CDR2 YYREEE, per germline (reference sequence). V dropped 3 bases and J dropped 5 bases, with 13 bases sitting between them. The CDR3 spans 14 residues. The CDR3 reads CASSSGGTEDTQYF. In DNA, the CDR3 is TGTGCCAGCAGCTCAGGAGGGACCGAAGATACGCAGTATTTT. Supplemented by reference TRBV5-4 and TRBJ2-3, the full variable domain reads ETGVTQSPTHLIKTRGQQVTLRCSSQSGHNTVSWYQQALGQGPQFIFQYYREEENGRGNFPPRFSGLQFPNYSSELNVNALELDDSALYLCASSSGGTEDTQYFGPGTRLTVL.

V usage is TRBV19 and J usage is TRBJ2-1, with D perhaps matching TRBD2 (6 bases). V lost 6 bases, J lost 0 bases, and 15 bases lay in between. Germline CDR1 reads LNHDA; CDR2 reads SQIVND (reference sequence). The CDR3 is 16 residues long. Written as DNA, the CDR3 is TGTGCCAGTAGCACCCCCGACGGGGGCTCCTACAATGAGCAGTTCTTC. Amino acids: CASSTPDGGSYNEQFF.

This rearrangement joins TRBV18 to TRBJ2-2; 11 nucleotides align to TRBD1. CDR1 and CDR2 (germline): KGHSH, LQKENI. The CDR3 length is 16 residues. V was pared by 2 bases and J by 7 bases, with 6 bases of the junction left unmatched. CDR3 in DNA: TGTGCCAGCTCACCAGGACAGGGGGCGAAGGTCGGGGAGCTGTTTTTT. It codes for CASSPGQGAKVGELFF.

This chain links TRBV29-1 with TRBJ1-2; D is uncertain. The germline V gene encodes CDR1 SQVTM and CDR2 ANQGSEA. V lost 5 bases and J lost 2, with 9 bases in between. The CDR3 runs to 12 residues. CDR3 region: CSVSGENYGYTF. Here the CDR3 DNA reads TGCAGCGTTAGCGGGGAAAACTATGGCTACACCTTC.

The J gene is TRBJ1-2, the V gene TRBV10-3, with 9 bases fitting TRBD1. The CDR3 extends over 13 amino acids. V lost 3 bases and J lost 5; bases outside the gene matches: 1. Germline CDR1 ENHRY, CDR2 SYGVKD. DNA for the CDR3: TGTGCCATCAGTGAAGGACAGGGGTATGGCTACACCTTC. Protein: CAISEGQGYGYTF.

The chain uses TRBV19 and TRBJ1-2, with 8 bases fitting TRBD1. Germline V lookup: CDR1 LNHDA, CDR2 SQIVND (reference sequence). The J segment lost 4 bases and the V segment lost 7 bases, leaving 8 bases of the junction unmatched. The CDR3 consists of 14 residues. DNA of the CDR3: TGTGCCAGTACCCAGGGACAGGAGGCCTATGGCTACACCTTC. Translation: CASTQGQEAYGYTF. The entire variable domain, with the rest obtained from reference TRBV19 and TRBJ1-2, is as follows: DGGITQSPKYLFRKEGQNVTLSCEQNLNHDAMYWYRQDPGQGLRLIYYSQIVNDFQKGDIAEGYSVSREKKESFPLTVTSAQKNPTAFYLCASTQGQEAYGYTFGSGTRLTVV.

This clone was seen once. The CDR3 coding sequence is TGTGCCAGCAGCTTTTTCAGGGGGCCCGCCGGGGAGCTGTTTTTT. Protein: CASSFFRGPAGELFF. The rearrangement joins TRBV11-2 to TRBJ2-2; TRBD1 matches 8 bases. The CDR3 loop spans 15 amino acids. CDR1 is SGHAT, CDR2 FQNNGV, per germline. The junction had 6 bases not matched to a gene; V was cut back by 3 bases and J by 6 bases.

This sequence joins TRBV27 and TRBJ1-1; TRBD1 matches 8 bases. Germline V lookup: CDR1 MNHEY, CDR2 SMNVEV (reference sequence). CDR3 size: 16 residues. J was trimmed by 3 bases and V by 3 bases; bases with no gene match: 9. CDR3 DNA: TGTGCCAGCAGTTTTTCCCCAGGGGGCGCGGACACTGAAGCTTTCTTT. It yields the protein CASSFSPGGADTEAFF.

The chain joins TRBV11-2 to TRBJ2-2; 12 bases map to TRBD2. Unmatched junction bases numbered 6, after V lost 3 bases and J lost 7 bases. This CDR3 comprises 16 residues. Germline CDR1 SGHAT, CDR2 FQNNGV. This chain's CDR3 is CASSFRLAGDNGELFF. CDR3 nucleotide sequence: TGTGCCAGCAGCTTCAGACTAGCGGGAGATAACGGGGAGCTGTTTTTT.

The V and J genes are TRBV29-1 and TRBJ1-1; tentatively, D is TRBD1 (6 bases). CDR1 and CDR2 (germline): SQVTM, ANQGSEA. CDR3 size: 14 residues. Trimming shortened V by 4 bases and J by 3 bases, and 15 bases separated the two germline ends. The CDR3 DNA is TGCAGCGTTGGGGGCGCAGGGGCATACACTGAAGCTTTCTTT. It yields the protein CSVGGAGAYTEAFF.

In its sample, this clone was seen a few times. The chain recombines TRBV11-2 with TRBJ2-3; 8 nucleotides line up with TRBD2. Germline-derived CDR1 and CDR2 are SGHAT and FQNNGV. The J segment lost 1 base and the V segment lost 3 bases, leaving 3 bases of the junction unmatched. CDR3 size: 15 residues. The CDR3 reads CASSFAGGGTDTQYF. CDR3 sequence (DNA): TGTGCCAGCAGCTTCGCGGGGGGAGGCACAGATACGCAGTATTTT.

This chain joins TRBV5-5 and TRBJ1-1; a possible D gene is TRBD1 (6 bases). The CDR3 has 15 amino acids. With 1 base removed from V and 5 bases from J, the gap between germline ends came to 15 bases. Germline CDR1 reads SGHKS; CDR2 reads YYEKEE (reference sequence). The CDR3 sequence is CASSLSPGDRTEAFF. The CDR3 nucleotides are TGTGCCAGCAGCTTGAGCCCAGGGGATAGGACTGAAGCTTTCTTT.

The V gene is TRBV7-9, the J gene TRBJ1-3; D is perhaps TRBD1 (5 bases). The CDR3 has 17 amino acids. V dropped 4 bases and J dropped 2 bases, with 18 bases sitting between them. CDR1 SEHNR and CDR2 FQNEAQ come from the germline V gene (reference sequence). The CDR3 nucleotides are TGTGCCAGCAGCTCCGCCGGGGGGTTAGTAGCTGGAAACACCATATATTTT. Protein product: CASSSAGGLVAGNTIYF. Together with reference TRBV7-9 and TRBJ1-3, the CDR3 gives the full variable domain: DTGVSQNPRHKITKRGQNVTFRCDPISEHNRLYWYRQTLGQGPEFLTYFQNEAQLEKSRLLSDRFSAERPKGSFSTLEIQRTEQGDSAMYLCASSSAGGLVAGNTIYFGEGSWLTVV.

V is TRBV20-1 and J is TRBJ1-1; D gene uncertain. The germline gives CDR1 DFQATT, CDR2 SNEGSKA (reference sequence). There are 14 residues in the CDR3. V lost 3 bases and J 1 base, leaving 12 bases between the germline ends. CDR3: CSASRAGTNTEAFF. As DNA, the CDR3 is TGCAGTGCTAGTAGGGCGGGCACGAACACTGAAGCTTTCTTT.

The CDR3 nucleotides are TGTGCCAGCAGCTCCAGGGGCAACACCGGGGAGCTGTTTTTT. Protein sequence: CASSSRGNTGELFF. The chain links TRBV9 to TRBJ2-2, with TRBD1 as a possible D gene (6 bases). Germline values: CDR1 SGDLS, CDR2 YYNGEE. This CDR3 is built from 14 residues. The ends were cut back, 4 bases at V and 2 bases at J, with 9 bases in the middle. Looking up the rest from reference TRBV9 and TRBJ2-2 gives the full variable domain: DSGVTQTPKHLITATGQRVTLRCSPRSGDLSVYWYQQSLDQGLQFLIQYYNGEERAKGNILERFSAQQFPDLHSELNLSSLELGDSALYFCASSSRGNTGELFFGEGSRLTVL.

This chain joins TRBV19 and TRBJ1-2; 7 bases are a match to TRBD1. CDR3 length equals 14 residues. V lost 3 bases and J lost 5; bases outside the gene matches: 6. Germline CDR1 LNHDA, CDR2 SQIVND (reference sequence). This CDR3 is CASSISGRGYGYTF. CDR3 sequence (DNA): TGTGCCAGTAGTATTTCCGGCAGGGGGTATGGCTACACCTTC.

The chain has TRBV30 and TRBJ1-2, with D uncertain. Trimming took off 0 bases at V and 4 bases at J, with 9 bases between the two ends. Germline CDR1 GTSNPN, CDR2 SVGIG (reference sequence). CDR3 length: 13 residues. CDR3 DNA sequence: TGTGCCTGGAGTGTACAGACGCCCTATGGCTACACCTTC. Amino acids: CAWSVQTPYGYTF.

In DNA form, the CDR3 reads TGTGCCACCCGGGCTAGCGCAGAGACCCAGTACTTC. Its translation: CATRASAETQYF. The chain carries TRBV6-5 and TRBJ2-5, with a possible D match to TRBD2 (6 bases). Trimming left V 10 bases short and J 4 bases short, with 13 bases between. Germline CDR1 is MNHEY and CDR2 is SVGAGI. This CDR3 region has 12 residues.

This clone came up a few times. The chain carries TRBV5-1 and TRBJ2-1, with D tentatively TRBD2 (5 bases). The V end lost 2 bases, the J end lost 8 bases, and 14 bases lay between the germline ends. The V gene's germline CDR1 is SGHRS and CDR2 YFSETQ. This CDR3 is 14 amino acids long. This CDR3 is CASSFQVGEDEQFF. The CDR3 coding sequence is TGCGCCAGCAGCTTTCAGGTGGGAGAGGATGAGCAGTTCTTC. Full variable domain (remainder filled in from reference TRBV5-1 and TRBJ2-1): KAGVTQTPRYLIKTRGQQVTLSCSPISGHRSVSWYQQTPGQGLQFLFEYFSETQRNKGNFPGRFSGRQFSNSRSEMNVSTLELGDSALYLCASSFQVGEDEQFFGPGTRLTVL.

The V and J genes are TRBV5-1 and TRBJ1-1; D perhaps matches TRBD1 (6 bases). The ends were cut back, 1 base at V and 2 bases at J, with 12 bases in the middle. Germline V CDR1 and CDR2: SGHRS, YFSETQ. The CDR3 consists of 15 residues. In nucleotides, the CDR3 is TGCGCCAGCAGCTTGTCCGGGACAACCAACACTGAAGCTTTCTTT. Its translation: CASSLSGTTNTEAFF.

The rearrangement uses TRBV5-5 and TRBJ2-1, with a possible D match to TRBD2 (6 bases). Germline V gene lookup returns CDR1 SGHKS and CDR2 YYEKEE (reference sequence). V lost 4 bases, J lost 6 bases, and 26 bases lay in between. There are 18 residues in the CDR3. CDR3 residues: CASSPGLRTEREGNEQFF. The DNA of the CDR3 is TGTGCCAGCAGCCCAGGACTACGAACCGAGAGGGAAGGCAATGAGCAGTTCTTC.

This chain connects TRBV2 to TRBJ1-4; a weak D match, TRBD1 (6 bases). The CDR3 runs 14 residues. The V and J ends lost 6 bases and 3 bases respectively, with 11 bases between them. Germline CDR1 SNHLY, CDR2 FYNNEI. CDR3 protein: CASRQGRANEKLFF. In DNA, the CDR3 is TGTGCCAGCAGACAGGGTCGGGCTAATGAAAAACTGTTTTTT. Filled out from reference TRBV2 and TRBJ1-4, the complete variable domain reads EPEVTQTPSHQVTQMGQEVILRCVPISNHLYFYWYRQILGQKVEFLVSFYNNEISEKSEIFDDQFSVERPDGSNFTLKIRSTKLEDSAMYFCASRQGRANEKLFFGSGTQLSVL.

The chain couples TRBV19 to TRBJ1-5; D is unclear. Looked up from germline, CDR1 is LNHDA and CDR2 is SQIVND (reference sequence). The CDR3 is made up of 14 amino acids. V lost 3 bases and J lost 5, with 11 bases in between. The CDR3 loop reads CASSIYPPDQPQHF. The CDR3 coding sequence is TGTGCCAGTAGTATTTACCCGCCAGATCAGCCCCAGCATTTT.

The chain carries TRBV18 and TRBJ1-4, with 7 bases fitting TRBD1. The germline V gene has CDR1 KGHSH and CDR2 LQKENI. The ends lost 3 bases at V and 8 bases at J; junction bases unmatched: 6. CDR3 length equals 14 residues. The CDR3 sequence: CASSPGTAEEKLFF. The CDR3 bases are TGTGCCAGCTCACCGGGGACAGCCGAGGAAAAACTGTTTTTT.

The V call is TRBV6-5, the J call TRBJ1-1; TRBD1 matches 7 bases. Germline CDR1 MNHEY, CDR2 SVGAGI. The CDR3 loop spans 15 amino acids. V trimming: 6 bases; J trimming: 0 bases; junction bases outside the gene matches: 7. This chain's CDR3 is CASSSGTAMNTEAFF. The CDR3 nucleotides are TGTGCCAGCAGCTCCGGGACAGCCATGAACACTGAAGCTTTCTTT.

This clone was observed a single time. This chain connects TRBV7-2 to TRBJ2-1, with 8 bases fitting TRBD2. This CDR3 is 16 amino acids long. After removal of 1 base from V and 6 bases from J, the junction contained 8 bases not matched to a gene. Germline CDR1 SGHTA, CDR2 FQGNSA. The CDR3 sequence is CASSLVGGRSFNEQFF. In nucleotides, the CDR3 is TGTGCCAGCAGCTTAGTAGGCGGGAGGAGTTTCAATGAGCAGTTCTTC.

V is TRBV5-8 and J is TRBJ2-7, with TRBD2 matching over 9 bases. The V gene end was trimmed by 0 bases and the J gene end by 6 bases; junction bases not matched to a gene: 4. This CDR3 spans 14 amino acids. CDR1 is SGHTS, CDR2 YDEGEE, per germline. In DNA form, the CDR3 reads TGTGCCAGCAGCTTGGGACTAGCGGCACGCGAGCAGTACTTC. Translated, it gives CASSLGLAAREQYF.